This T cell receptor beta chain was captured by sequencing in a study of blood T cell repertoires in COVID-19. Study-wide background: The analysed material was cDNA or gDNA that came from T cells, B-cell-depleted T cells, or PBMCs.

Profiled with immunoSEQ multiplex PCR; TCRdb holds only in-frame clones, not every one. Among around 230,000 clones, over 70% were seen once, and the ten largest hold about 27%. This clone was seen a single time. This CDR3 has 18 amino acids. The germline V gene has CDR1 MNHEY and CDR2 SMNVEV (reference sequence). The J segment lost 1 base and the V segment lost 3 bases, leaving 3 bases of the junction unmatched. The sequence came from a middle-aged man with acute or convalescent COVID-19. The chain combines TRBV27 with TRBJ2-1, with TRBD2 identical over 16 bases. Material for sequencing was peripheral blood. In DNA, the CDR3 is TGTGCCAGCAGTTTGGGACTAGCGGGAGGGGGTTCCTACAATGAGCAGTTCTTC. It yields the protein CASSLGLAGGGSYNEQFF.